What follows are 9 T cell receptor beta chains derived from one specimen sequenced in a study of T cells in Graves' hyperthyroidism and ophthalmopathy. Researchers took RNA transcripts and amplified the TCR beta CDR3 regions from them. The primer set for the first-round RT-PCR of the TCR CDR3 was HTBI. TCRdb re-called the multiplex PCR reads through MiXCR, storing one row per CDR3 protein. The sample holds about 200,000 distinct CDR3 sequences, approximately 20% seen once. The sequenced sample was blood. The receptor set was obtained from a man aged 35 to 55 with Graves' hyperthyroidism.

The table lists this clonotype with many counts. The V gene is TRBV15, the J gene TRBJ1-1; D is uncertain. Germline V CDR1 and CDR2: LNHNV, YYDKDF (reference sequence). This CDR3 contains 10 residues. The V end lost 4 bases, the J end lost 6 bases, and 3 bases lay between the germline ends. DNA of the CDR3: TGTGCCACCAGCATGCCTGAAGCTTTCTTT. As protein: CATSMPEAFF.

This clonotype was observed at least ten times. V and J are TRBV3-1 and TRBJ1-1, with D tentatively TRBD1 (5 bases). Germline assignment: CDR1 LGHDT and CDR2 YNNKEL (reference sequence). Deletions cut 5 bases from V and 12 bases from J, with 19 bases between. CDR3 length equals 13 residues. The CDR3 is CASSTRDGLKTFF. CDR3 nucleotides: TGTGCCAGCAGCACCCGGGACGGCCTGAAGACTTTCTTT.

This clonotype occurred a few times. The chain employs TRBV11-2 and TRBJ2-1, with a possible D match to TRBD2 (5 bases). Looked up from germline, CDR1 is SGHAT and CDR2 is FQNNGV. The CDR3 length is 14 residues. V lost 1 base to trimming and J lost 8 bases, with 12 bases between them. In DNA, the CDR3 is TGTGCCAGCAGCTTAGCTGACGGAGGACATGAGCAGTTCTTC. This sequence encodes CASSLADGGHEQFF.

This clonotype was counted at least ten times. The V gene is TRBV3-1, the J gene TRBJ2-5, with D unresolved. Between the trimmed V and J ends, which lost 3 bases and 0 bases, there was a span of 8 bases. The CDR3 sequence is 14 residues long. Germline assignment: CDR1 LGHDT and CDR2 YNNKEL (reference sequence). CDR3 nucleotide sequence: TGTGCCAGCAGCCATGAGGAGTACCAAGAGACCCAGTACTTC. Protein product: CASSHEEYQETQYF.

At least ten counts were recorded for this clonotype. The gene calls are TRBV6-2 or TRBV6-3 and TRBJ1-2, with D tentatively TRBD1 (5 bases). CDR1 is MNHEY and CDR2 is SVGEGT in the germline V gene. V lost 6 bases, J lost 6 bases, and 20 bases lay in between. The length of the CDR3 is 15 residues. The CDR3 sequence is CASRSLQAFWDGYTF. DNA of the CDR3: TGTGCCAGCAGATCGCTACAGGCGTTTTGGGATGGCTACACCTTC.

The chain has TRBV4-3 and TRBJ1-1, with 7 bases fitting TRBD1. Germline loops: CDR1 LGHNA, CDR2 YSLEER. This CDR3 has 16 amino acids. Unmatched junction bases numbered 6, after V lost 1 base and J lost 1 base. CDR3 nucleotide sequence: TGCGCCAGCAGCCAAGCTCCCCAGGGGGGGAACACTGAAGCTTTCTTT. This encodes CASSQAPQGGNTEAFF.

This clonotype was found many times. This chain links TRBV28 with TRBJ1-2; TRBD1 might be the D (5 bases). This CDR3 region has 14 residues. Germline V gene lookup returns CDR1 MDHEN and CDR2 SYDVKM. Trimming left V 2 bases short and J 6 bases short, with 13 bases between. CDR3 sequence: CASSLRDGTHGYTF. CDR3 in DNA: TGTGCCAGCAGTTTACGGGACGGAACTCATGGCTACACCTTC.

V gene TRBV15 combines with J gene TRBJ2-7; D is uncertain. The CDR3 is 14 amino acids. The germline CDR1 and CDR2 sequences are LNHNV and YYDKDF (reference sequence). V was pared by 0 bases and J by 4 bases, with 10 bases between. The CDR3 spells CATSRDVGPYEQYF. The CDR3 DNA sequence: TGTGCCACCAGCAGAGATGTTGGACCATACGAGCAGTACTTC.

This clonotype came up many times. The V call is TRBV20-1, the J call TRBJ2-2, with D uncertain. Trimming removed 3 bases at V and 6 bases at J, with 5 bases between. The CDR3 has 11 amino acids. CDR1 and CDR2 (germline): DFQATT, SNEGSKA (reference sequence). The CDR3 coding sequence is TGCAGTGCTAGTACCCCCGGGGAGCTGTTTTTT. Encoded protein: CSASTPGELFF.